This entry is about one T cell receptor (beta chain). TCRdb itself ran the 5' RACE reads through MiXCR, one entry per CDR3 protein. The sample gives 120,000 or so distinct CDR3 sequences, about 18% of which show up once; 5.2% is in the top ten. These data belong to a study of T-cell memory formation after mild COVID-19. Looking at the study overall: The TCR clusters were mostly specific to one donor.

The CDR3 runs 16 residues. J was trimmed by 4 bases and V by 3 bases; bases with no gene match: 8. Germline V CDR1 and CDR2: LNHDA, SQIVND (reference sequence). The gene calls are TRBV19 and TRBJ2-2; TRBD1 matches at 7 bases. Sequenced material: PBMCs or a T cell subset sorted from them (not recorded which). This clonotype originated in a man between 18 and 35 years old who had mild COVID-19 (a few samples of this study predate the infection). Cell type and time point are not known. The CDR3 DNA follows: TGTGCCAGTAGTATCCCCCTACAGGGGAGCACCGGGGAGCTGTTTTTT. Residues: CASSIPLQGSTGELFF.